Sequencing of this T cell receptor beta chain was carried out in a study of T-cell reconstitution after alpha-beta-depleted transplantation in children. Unique molecular identifiers were built into the TCRbeta library. From the PCR reads, TCRdb called clonotypes with MiXCR, one entry per CDR3 protein. Among 400,000 to 500,000 distinct CDR3 sequences listed, about a tenth were seen once. This CDR3 is built from 14 residues. CDR1 and CDR2 (germline): MNHEY, SMNVEV (reference sequence). Trimming took 1 base from V and 8 from J; bases not matched to a gene: 3. This clonotype showed up just a few times. The rearrangement joins TRBV27 to TRBJ2-1, with 9 bases that match TRBD2. The TCR comes from a human donor who donated a stem cell graft to a child with acute myeloid leukemia. The sample consisted of PBMCs from the stem cell graft donor, taken from the stem cell graft. The CDR3: CASSLWVAGDEQFF. The CDR3 DNA sequence: TGTGCCAGCAGTTTATGGGTAGCGGGAGATGAGCAGTTCTTC.